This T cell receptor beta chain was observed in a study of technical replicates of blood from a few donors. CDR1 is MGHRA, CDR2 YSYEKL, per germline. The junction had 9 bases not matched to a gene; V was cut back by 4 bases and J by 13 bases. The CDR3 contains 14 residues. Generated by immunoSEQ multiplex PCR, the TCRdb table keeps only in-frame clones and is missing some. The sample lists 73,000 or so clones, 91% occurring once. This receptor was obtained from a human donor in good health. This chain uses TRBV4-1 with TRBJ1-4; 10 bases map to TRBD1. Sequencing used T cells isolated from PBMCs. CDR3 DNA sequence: TGCGCCAGCAGCCCGGGGACAGGGGCTTATCGACTGTTTTTT. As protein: CASSPGTGAYRLFF.